The clone carrying this T cell receptor beta chain was recorded a few times. Donors gave roughly 10 milliliters of peripheral blood apiece. This entry belongs to a study of blood T cells in healthy people across ages. CDR3 length: 14 amino acids. The V end lost 3 bases, the J end lost 8 bases, and 13 bases lay between the germline ends. Germline values: CDR1 MDHEN, CDR2 SYDVKM. Through a sample-barcoded 5' primer and a J-beta primer mix, a second PCR was run for roughly 7 to 11 cycles. A single record per CDR3 protein comes from TCRdb applying MiXCR to the 5' RACE reads. The sample has 750,000 to 950,000 distinct CDR3 sequences, around 25% seen once; the top ten hold roughly 3.1%. These same records also appear under a second study, on T cells of mothers and their children. This second study says: Samples were obtained from a few healthy Caucasian mothers and their six children. It was observed that no persistent microchimeric T cell clones could be detected.

The sequenced material came from blood. The sequence was collected from a boy between 10 and 17 years old in good health. The gene calls are TRBV28 and TRBJ1-4, with D maybe TRBD1 (6 bases). This CDR3 is CASSLIGGREKLFF. DNA of the CDR3: TGTGCCAGCAGTTTGATCGGGGGGCGGGAAAAACTGTTTTTT.